This T cell receptor (beta chain) derives from a study of blood T cell repertoires in COVID-19. Study in general: Samples taken during acute and convalescent COVID-19 were collected in the United States, Italy and Spain. Sources were T cells, B-cell-depleted T cells, or PBMCs; the material itself was cDNA or gDNA.

Authors' analysis steps: Estimation of nucleated cell counts relied on the amplification of reference gene primers. Libraries were prepared by immunoSEQ multiplex PCR; TCRdb keeps only in-frame clonotypes and omits some of them. Clone size and the V and J calls come from that table; the DNA yielded D and trimming. The table includes 300,000 or so clones, around 89% detected once. Looked up from germline, CDR1 is SGHDT and CDR2 is YYEEEE. This CDR3 region has 14 residues. V gave up 0 bases and J gave up 4 bases, with 10 bases separating them. The chain is built from TRBV5-6 and TRBJ1-1, with TRBD1 as a possible D gene (6 bases). The clonotype was recovered from a woman aged 40 to 55 with acute or convalescent COVID-19. Sequencing was done on a sample of peripheral blood. This CDR3 is CASSLVLGGTEAFF. The CDR3 coding sequence is TGTGCCAGCAGCTTGGTTTTAGGGGGCACTGAAGCTTTCTTT.